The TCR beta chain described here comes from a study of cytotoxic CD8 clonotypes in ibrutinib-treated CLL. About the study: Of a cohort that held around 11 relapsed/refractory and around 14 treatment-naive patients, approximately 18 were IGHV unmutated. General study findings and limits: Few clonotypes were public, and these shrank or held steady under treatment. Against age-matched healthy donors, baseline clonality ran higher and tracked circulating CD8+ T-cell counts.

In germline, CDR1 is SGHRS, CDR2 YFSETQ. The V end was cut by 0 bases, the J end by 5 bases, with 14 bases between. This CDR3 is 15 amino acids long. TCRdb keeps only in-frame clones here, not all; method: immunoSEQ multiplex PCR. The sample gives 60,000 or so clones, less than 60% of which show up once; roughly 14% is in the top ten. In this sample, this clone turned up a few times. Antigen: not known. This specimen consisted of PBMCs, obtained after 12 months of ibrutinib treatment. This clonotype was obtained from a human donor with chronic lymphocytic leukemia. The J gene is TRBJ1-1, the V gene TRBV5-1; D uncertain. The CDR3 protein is CASSLVGRGETEAFF. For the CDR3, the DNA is TGCGCCAGCAGCTTGGTCGGTCGGGGAGAGACTGAAGCTTTCTTT.